The T cell receptor beta chain described here comes from a study of cytomegalovirus exposure and HLA in healthy donors. A multiplex PCR was run with 60 Vbeta primers and 13 Jbeta primers. TCRdb keeps only in-frame clones here, not all; method: immunoSEQ multiplex PCR. The sample lists fewer than 130,000 clones; about 80% were seen once. Germline trimming cut 6 bases from V and 2 bases from J; bases unmatched to any gene: 7. This CDR3 has 16 residues. From germline, CDR1 is KGHSH and CDR2 LQKENI. The chain combines TRBV18 with TRBJ2-2; 9 positions match TRBD2. The sequence derives from a man aged 25-45 years in good health and CMV-seropositive. Sequences were obtained from PBMCs. The CDR3 sequence: CASSQIAGANTGELFF. The CDR3, as DNA: TGTGCCAGCTCGCAAATAGCGGGGGCTAACACCGGGGAGCTGTTTTTT. Variable domain in full (rest from reference TRBV18 and TRBJ2-2): NAGVMQNPRHLVRRRGQEARLRCSPMKGHSHVYWYRQLPEEGLKFMVYLQKENIIDESGMPKERFSAEFPKEGPSILRIQQVVRGDSAAYFCASSQIAGANTGELFFGEGSRLTVL.